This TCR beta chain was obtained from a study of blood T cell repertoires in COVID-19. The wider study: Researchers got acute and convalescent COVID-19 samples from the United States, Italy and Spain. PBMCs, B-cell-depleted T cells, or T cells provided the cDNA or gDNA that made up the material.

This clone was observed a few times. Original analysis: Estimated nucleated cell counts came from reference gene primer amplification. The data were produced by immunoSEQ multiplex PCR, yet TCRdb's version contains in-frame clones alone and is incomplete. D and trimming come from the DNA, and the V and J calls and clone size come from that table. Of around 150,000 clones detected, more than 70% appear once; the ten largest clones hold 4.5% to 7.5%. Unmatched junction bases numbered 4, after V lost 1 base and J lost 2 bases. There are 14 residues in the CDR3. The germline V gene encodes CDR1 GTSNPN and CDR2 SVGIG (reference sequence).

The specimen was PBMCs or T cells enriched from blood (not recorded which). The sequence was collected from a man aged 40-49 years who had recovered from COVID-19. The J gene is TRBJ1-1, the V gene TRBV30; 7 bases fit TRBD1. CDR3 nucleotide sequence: TGTGCCTGGAGTGGGGACAGAGGAAACACTGAAGCTTTCTTT. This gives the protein CAWSGDRGNTEAFF.